This is a list of T cell receptor beta chains from one sample in a study of T cell clones after liver transplantation. Clones were sequenced by immunoSEQ multiplex PCR, and TCRdb holds only the in-frame ones, with some missing. The repertoire holds about 74,000 clones, with under 90% as singletons. The sequencing used CD4+ T cells from blood, collected before liver transplant. The receptors come from a human donor who received a liver transplant. CDR3s include the opening cysteine and the closing phenylalanine or tryptophan. Fields, in order: clone size, J gene, V gene, D gene, CDR3 DNA, CDR3 protein. The D gene is left open where the match is weak. A clone size is listed for some rows: how often the clone was seen (once, few, many), or a class if it is expanded.

clone size: .
J gene: TRBJ1-5
V gene: TRBV29-1
D gene: .
CDR3 DNA: TGCAGCGTTGCTAACCTAAATCAGCCCCAGCATTTT
CDR3 protein: CSVANLNQPQHF

clone size: .
J gene: TRBJ2-1
V gene: TRBV18
D gene: .
CDR3 DNA: TGTGCCAGCTACTGGAACAATGAGCAGTTCTTC
CDR3 protein: CASYWNNEQFF

clone size: .
J gene: TRBJ2-7
V gene: TRBV5-8
D gene: TRBD1
CDR3 DNA: TGTGCCAGCAGCTTGGCCGTCTGGACAGGGACGGACGAGCAGTACTTC
CDR3 protein: CASSLAVWTGTDEQYF

clone size: .
J gene: TRBJ2-7
V gene: TRBV7-8
D gene: .
CDR3 DNA: TGTGCCAGCAGCTTCGCAGGGGTCGGCGGCTACGAGCAGTACTTC
CDR3 protein: CASSFAGVGGYEQYF

clone size: .
J gene: TRBJ1-2
V gene: TRBV6-6
D gene: .
CDR3 DNA: TGTGCCAGCAGTTTCTCCTCCACTACAGTTAACTATGGCTACACCTTC
CDR3 protein: CASSFSSTTVNYGYTF

clone size: few
J gene: TRBJ2-7
V gene: TRBV28
D gene: .
CDR3 DNA: TGTGCCAGCAGTGAAGGGACCTACGAGCAGTACTTC
CDR3 protein: CASSEGTYEQYF

clone size: .
J gene: TRBJ2-7
V gene: TRBV5-1
D gene: TRBD1
CDR3 DNA: TGCGCCAGCAGCTTGGCCAGGGGGTCCTACGAGCAGTACTTC
CDR3 protein: CASSLARGSYEQYF

clone size: .
J gene: TRBJ1-1
V gene: TRBV11-3
D gene: .
CDR3 DNA: TGTGCCAGCAGCTTGAGCGGTAAGAACACTGAAGCTTTCTTT
CDR3 protein: CASSLSGKNTEAFF

clone size: .
J gene: TRBJ2-7
V gene: TRBV30
D gene: TRBD1
CDR3 DNA: TGTGCCTGGAGGGACAGGGGGTACGAGCAGTACTTC
CDR3 protein: CAWRDRGYEQYF

clone size: .
J gene: TRBJ2-1
V gene: TRBV5-1
D gene: TRBD2
CDR3 DNA: TGCGCCAGCAGCCCCCCCAACGGCGGGGGGGTAAATGAGCAGTTCTTC
CDR3 protein: CASSPPNGGGVNEQFF

clone size: .
J gene: TRBJ2-1
V gene: TRBV7-2
D gene: .
CDR3 DNA: TGTGCCAGCAGCCCAAAAGGGGGGGTTTACAATGAGCAGTTCTTC
CDR3 protein: CASSPKGGVYNEQFF

clone size: .
J gene: TRBJ2-7
V gene: TRBV7-2
D gene: .
CDR3 DNA: TGTGCCAGCAGCTTAGCCCTCGGAGCCCGTGAGCAGTACTTC
CDR3 protein: CASSLALGAREQYF

clone size: .
J gene: TRBJ1-2
V gene: TRBV5-4
D gene: .
CDR3 DNA: TGTGCCAGCAGCTTGGCCGCGGGCCTGGGAGGCTACACCTTC
CDR3 protein: CASSLAAGLGGYTF

clone size: few
J gene: TRBJ2-3
V gene: TRBV28
D gene: .
CDR3 DNA: TGTGCCAGCAGTTTTGGCGGTTCAACTGGGGATACGCAGTATTTT
CDR3 protein: CASSFGGSTGDTQYF

clone size: .
J gene: TRBJ1-2
V gene: TRBV7-2
D gene: .
CDR3 DNA: TGTGCCAGCAGCTTAGGTCTGGGGGCCCCTCCTAACTATGGCTACACCTTC
CDR3 protein: CASSLGLGAPPNYGYTF

clone size: .
J gene: TRBJ1-5
V gene: TRBV28
D gene: .
CDR3 DNA: TGTGCCAGCAGTGATACGACAGGAGGGCAGCCCCAGCATTTT
CDR3 protein: CASSDTTGGQPQHF

clone size: .
J gene: TRBJ2-3
V gene: TRBV5-1
D gene: .
CDR3 DNA: TGCGCCAGCAGCTTAACGTTTAGCACAGATACGCAGTATTTT
CDR3 protein: CASSLTFSTDTQYF

clone size: .
J gene: TRBJ2-3
V gene: TRBV29-1
D gene: .
CDR3 DNA: TGCAGCGTGAAGACGGGGACAGATACGCAGTATTTT
CDR3 protein: CSVKTGTDTQYF

clone size: .
J gene: TRBJ1-5
V gene: TRBV28
D gene: .
CDR3 DNA: TGTGCCAGCAGTTTTGGCCTTCTCCATAGCAATCAGCCCCAGCATTTT
CDR3 protein: CASSFGLLHSNQPQHF

clone size: .
J gene: TRBJ2-7
V gene: TRBV6-1
D gene: .
CDR3 DNA: TGTGCCAGCACCGAGGACGCCGTTAGGGAGCAGTACTTC
CDR3 protein: CASTEDAVREQYF

clone size: .
J gene: TRBJ2-2
V gene: TRBV25-1
D gene: .
CDR3 DNA: TGTGCCAGCAGTGAATCATGGGGGGACACCGGGGAGCTGTTTTTT
CDR3 protein: CASSESWGDTGELFF

clone size: .
J gene: TRBJ1-5
V gene: TRBV30
D gene: .
CDR3 DNA: TGTGCCTGGAGTTTTTCCGGGACAAGGGATCAGCCCCAGCATTTT
CDR3 protein: CAWSFSGTRDQPQHF

clone size: .
J gene: TRBJ2-1
V gene: TRBV11-2
D gene: TRBD2
CDR3 DNA: TGTGCCGCCGCCAGGGCTAGCGGAAACAATGAGCAGTTCTTC
CDR3 protein: CAAARASGNNEQFF

clone size: .
J gene: TRBJ2-7
V gene: TRBV30
D gene: .
CDR3 DNA: TGTGCCTGGAGTGTAGACGGACGGAGAGAGCAGTACTTC
CDR3 protein: CAWSVDGRREQYF